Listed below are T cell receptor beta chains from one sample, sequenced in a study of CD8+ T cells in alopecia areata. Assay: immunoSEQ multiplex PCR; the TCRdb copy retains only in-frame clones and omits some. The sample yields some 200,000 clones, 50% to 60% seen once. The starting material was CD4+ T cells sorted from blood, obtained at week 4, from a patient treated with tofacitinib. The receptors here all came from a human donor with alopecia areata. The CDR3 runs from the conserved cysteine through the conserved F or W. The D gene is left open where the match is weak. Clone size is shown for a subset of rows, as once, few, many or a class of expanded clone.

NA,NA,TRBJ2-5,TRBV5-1,TGCGCCAGCAGCTTGGAGGGCGGTCAAGAGACCCAGTACTTC,CASSLEGGQETQYF
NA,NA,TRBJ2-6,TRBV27,TGTGCCAGCAGTTTATGGAGCTCTGGGGCCAACGTCCTGACTTTC,CASSLWSSGANVLTF
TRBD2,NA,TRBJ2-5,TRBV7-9,TGTGCCAGCACTAGCGGGGTTTTTGAGACCCAGTACTTC,CASTSGVFETQYF
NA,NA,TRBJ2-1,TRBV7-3,TGTGCCAGCAGCTTAGGTGGGGGCTCTCTCTACAATGAGCAGTTCTTC,CASSLGGGSLYNEQFF
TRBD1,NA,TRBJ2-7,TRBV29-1,TGCAGCGTTGGCCGGACAGGAGCCTACGAGCAGTACTTC,CSVGRTGAYEQYF
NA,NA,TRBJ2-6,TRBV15,TGTGCCACCAGCAGAGCCTCCCAGGGCTCTGGGGCCAACGTCCTGACTTTC,CATSRASQGSGANVLTF
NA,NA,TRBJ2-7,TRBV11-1,TGTGCCAGCAGCTTCGGCCAGGGGGGTCCCTACGAGCAGTACTTC,CASSFGQGGPYEQYF
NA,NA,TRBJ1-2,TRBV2,TGTGCCAGCAGTGAGAGCAGGGACTATGGCTACACCTTC,CASSESRDYGYTF
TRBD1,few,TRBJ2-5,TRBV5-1,TGCGCCAGCAGCCCCACGGGACCGCAGACAGGGGAGACCCAGTACTTC,CASSPTGPQTGETQYF
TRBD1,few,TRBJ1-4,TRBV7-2,TGTGCCAGCAGCTTCCCGGGACAGAAGGAAAAACTGTTTTTT,CASSFPGQKEKLFF
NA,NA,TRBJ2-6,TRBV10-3,TGTGCCATCAAGGGGGATCCTGGGGCCAACGTCCTGACTTTC,CAIKGDPGANVLTF
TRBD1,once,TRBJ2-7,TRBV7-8,TGTGCCAGCCCCGGAGCGACAGGGCTCTCCTACGAGCAGTACTTC,CASPGATGLSYEQYF
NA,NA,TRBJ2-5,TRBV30,TGTGCCTGGAGTGGAGGGTTTGAGACCCAGTACTTC,CAWSGGFETQYF
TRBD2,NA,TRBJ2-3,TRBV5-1,TGCGCCAGCAGCGGAGGTAGCGGGAGCACAGATACGCAGTATTTT,CASSGGSGSTDTQYF
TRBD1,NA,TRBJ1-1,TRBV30,TGTGCCTGGAGGAAGACAGGGCCCGCATGGAACACTGAAGCTTTCTTT,CAWRKTGPAWNTEAFF
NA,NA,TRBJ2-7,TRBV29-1,TGCAGCGTTGAAGGCAAAGGCACATACGAGCAGTACTTC,CSVEGKGTYEQYF
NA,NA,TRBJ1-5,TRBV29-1,TGCAGCGCTCGATCCCCCGGAGAGGAACAGCCCCAGCATTTT,CSARSPGEEQPQHF
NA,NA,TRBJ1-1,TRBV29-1,TGCAGCGTTGTTAGGGCTGGAACTGAAGCTTTCTTT,CSVVRAGTEAFF
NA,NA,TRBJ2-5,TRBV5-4,TGTGCCAGCAGCTCCCGCGGGTGGTACCAAGAGACCCAGTACTTC,CASSSRGWYQETQYF
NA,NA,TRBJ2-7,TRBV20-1,TGCCAAGGCCAGGGGACCTACGAGCAGTACTTC,CQGQGTYEQYF
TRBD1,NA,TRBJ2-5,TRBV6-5,TGTGCCAGCAGTCGGACAGGGGGGCAAGAGACCCAGTACTTC,CASSRTGGQETQYF
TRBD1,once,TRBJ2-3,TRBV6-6,TGTGCCAGCAGTGGACAGGGGATCGGCACAGATACGCAGTATTTT,CASSGQGIGTDTQYF
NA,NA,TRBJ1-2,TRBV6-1,TGTGCCAGCAGTGCCACGGGCAGCTATGGCTACACCTTC,CASSATGSYGYTF
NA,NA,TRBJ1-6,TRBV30,TGTGCCTGGGGCGCAGGGGTTTGGGGTAATTCACCCCTCCACTTT,CAWGAGVWGNSPLHF
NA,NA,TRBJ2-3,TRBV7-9,TGTGCCAGCAGCTTAAAGGGTCCGGGGGGCTCCCCGAGTGATACGCAGTATTTT,CASSLKGPGGSPSDTQYF
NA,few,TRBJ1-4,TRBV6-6,TGTGCCAGCAGTTACGGGGCCCACTCAGGAAGAAAACTGTTTTTT,CASSYGAHSGRKLFF
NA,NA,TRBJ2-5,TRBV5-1,TGCGCCAGCAGCTTGAGGTTTAGGCGGGGACAAGAGACCCAGTACTTC,CASSLRFRRGQETQYF
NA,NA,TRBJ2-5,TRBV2,TGTGCCAGCAGCGCCTCCCGAAATCAAGAGACCCAGTACTTC,CASSASRNQETQYF
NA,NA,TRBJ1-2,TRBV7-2,TGTGCCAGCAGCTTAACTGGAACGGATGGCTACACCTTC,CASSLTGTDGYTF
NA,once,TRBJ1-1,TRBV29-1,TGCAGCGCGACATTAAGGTCGGACACTGAAGCTTTCTTT,CSATLRSDTEAFF
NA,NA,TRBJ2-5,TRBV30,TGTGCCTGGAGTCCCGGACTCGGGGAGACCCAGTACTTC,CAWSPGLGETQYF
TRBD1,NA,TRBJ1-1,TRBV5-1,TGCGCCAGCAGCGGGGGGACAGGCGAAACGGACAAAGAAGCTTTCTTT,CASSGGTGETDKEAFF
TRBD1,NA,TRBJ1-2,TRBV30,TGTGCTTGGGGACAGGACGGTTATGGCTACACCTTC,CAWGQDGYGYTF
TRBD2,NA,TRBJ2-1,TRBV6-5,TGTGCCAGCAGTTACCGGGTGCGGGGGGATATCAATGAGCAGTTCTTC,CASSYRVRGDINEQFF
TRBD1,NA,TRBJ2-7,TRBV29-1,TGCAGTGCTGGGGCAGGGGGCTCCTACGAGCAGTACTTC,CSAGAGGSYEQYF
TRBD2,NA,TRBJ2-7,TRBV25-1,TGTGCCAGCAGTGAATGGGGAGGGGTCGAGCAGTACTTC,CASSEWGGVEQYF
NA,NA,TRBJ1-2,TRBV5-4,TGTGCCAGCAGCTTGCGGACTAACTATGGCTACACCTTC,CASSLRTNYGYTF
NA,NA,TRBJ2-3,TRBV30,TGTGCCTGGAGGGGAGCGGAATCCCCAGATACGCAGTATTTT,CAWRGAESPDTQYF
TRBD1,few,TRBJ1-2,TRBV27,TGTGCCAGCAGTTACCTGACGGGACAGGGGAACTATGGCTACACCTTC,CASSYLTGQGNYGYTF
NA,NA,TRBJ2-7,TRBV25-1,TGTGCCAGCAGTGAATCCTACGAGCAGTACTTC,CASSESYEQYF
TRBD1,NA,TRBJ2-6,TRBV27,TGTGCCAGCAGTTTAAGGGGAAGGACAGGGACGGCTGGGGCCAACGTCCTGACTTTC,CASSLRGRTGTAGANVLTF
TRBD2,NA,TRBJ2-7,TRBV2,TGTGCCAGCGGTGCGGGGGGATTTTACGAGCAGTACTTC,CASGAGGFYEQYF
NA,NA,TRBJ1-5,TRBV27,TGTGCCATTGGGGGGGGCGATCAGCCCCAGCATTTT,CAIGGGDQPQHF
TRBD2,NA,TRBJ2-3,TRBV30,TGTGCCTGGAGTGGTTCAGGTCGGGGGGAGGGGACAGATACGCAGTATTTT,CAWSGSGRGEGTDTQYF
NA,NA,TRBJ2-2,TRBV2,TGTGCCAGCAGTGAATACGACGGGGAGCTGTTTTTT,CASSEYDGELFF
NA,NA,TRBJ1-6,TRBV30,TGTGCCTGGAGTTTAGGCCAGAATTCACCCCTCCACTTT,CAWSLGQNSPLHF
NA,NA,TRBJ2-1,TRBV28,TGTGCCAGCAGTCCGAGAGGACTACACAATGAGCAGTTCTTC,CASSPRGLHNEQFF
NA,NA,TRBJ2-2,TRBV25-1,TGTGCCAGCAGTGAATTGCTGAACACCGGGGAGCTGTTTTTT,CASSELLNTGELFF
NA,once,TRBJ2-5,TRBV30,TGTGCCTGGACCCCCGACAGGCAAGAGACCCAGTACTTC,CAWTPDRQETQYF
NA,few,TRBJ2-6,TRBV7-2,TGTGCCAGCAGCTTTAGGGCCACCGGGGCCAACGTCCTGACTTTC,CASSFRATGANVLTF
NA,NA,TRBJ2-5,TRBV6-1,TGTGCCAGCACCCGGGGGGCCGGGGAGACCCAGTACTTC,CASTRGAGETQYF
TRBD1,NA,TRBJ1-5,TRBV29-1,TGCAGCGTTGAGTTAGGGGGCGAAGGTCAGCCCCAGCATTTT,CSVELGGEGQPQHF
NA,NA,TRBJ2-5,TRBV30,TGTGCCTGGGTGGGTGTAACGGGGCGCGAGACCCAGTACTTC,CAWVGVTGRETQYF
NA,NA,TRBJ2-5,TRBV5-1,TGCGCCAGCAGCTTGGGACGCCTCCAAGAGACCCAGTACTTC,CASSLGRLQETQYF
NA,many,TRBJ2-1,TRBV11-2,TGTGCCAGCAGCTTAGGGCGATCCTCCTACAATGAGCAGTTCTTC,CASSLGRSSYNEQFF
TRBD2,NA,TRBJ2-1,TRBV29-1,TGCAGCGTTGAATCGGGACTAGCGAGCAATGAGCAGTTCTTC,CSVESGLASNEQFF
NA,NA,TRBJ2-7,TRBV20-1,TGCAGTGCCCCAGGGGTTGGCGAGCAGTACTTC,CSAPGVGEQYF
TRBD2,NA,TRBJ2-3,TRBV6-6,TGTGCCAGCACCCCAACTAGCGTGGGTATGCAGTATTTT,CASTPTSVGMQYF
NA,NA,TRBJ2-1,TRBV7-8,TGTGCCAGCAGCTCCGAGTACAATGAGCAGTTCTTC,CASSSEYNEQFF
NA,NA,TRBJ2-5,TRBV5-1,TGCGCCAGCAGCTTGGACCCACAGGGCAGGTACCAAGAGACCCAGTACTTC,CASSLDPQGRYQETQYF